Listed below are T cell receptor beta chains from one sample, sequenced in a study of early T cells in non-severe SARS-CoV-2 infection. A single record per CDR3 protein comes from TCRdb applying MiXCR to the 5' RACE reads. The sample lists approximately 65,000 distinct CDR3 sequences, approximately 10% occurring once. The sample was whole blood, taken at baseline. The source of these receptors is an adult who was a healthcare worker with PCR-confirmed SARS-CoV-2 infection or an uninfected control (not recorded which). Each CDR3 is given with its conserved first and last residue. The D gene is left open where the match is weak. Rows may omit the clone size; those that give it use once, few, many or a size class.

clone_size d_call j_call v_call cdr3_nt cdr3_aa
- TRBD1 TRBJ2-1 TRBV14 TGTGCCAGCAGCCAAGAGCGGGACAGGGGGCGTAATGAGCAGTTCTTC CASSQERDRGRNEQFF
- - TRBJ2-5 TRBV20-1 TGCAGTGTGACCATCCAAGAGACCCAGTACTTC CSVTIQETQYF
- TRBD2 TRBJ2-3 TRBV7-2 TGTGCCAGCAGCCTACGGCTAGCGGGAACAGATACGCAGTATTTT CASSLRLAGTDTQYF
few - TRBJ1-5 TRBV30 TGTGCCTGGAGTTACCGGGACCTAAATCAGCCCCAGCATTTT CAWSYRDLNQPQHF
- - TRBJ2-5 TRBV12-3/TRBV12-4 TGTGCCAGCAGTTTACAGGGCGCCAAAGAGACCCAGTACTTC CASSLQGAKETQYF
many - TRBJ1-1 TRBV3-1 TGTGCCAGCAGCCACTTGAACACTGAAGCTTTCTTT CASSHLNTEAFF
- - TRBJ1-3 TRBV20-1 TGCAGTGCTAACCAGGTCCTCTCTGGAAACACCATATATTTT CSANQVLSGNTIYF
many - TRBJ1-2 TRBV6-2/TRBV6-3 TGTGCCTGCCGACAGAACTATGGCTACACCTTC CACRQNYGYTF
many - TRBJ2-5 TRBV20-1 TGCAGTGCTCCCGACAAGGGGTTTCAAGAGACCCAGTACTTC CSAPDKGFQETQYF
- TRBD1 TRBJ1-1 TRBV12-3/TRBV12-4 TGTGCCAGCAGCCGGGACAGGGGAGTCCCTGAAGCTTTCTTT CASSRDRGVPEAFF
- - TRBJ2-3 TRBV6-6 TGTGCCAGCAGCCGCGGCGGGGGCCTGGATACGCAGTATTTT CASSRGGGLDTQYF
- - TRBJ2-5 TRBV7-2 TGTGCCAGCAGCCAGACGTGGGAGACCCAGTACTTC CASSQTWETQYF
few TRBD1 TRBJ2-7 TRBV7-9 TGTGCCAGCAGCACGCACCGACAGGGGTCCTACGAGCAGTACTTC CASSTHRQGSYEQYF
medium-sized - TRBJ2-3 TRBV5-1 TGCGCCAGCAGCTGGTTCTCGACCCTCACAGATACGCAGTATTTT CASSWFSTLTDTQYF
few - TRBJ2-1 TRBV11-2 TGTGCCAGCAGCTTAGATGTAGGTCTAGCGTTCTCCTACAATGAGCAGTTCTTC CASSLDVGLAFSYNEQFF
many TRBD1 TRBJ2-7 TRBV7-9 TGTGCCAGCAGCCATGGACAGGCCTACGAGCAGTACTTC CASSHGQAYEQYF
many TRBD2 TRBJ2-5 TRBV2 TGTGCCAGCAGTCCCCCCAGACTAGCGGGGGACCAAGAGACCCAGTACTTC CASSPPRLAGDQETQYF